These T cell receptor beta chains were read from a single sample in a study of shared clonotypes between healthy human individuals. Here immunoSEQ multiplex PCR was the method, and the copy in TCRdb shows in-frame clones only, minus some. In the table there are 2 million to 2.5 million clones, 85% to 95% of which are singletons. What was sequenced was naive CD4+ T cells from PBMCs. The receptors were gathered from a man in his late teens or twenties in good health. Some clones in this sample may be carry-over from other donors' samples. The CDR3 runs from the conserved cysteine through the conserved F or W. Fields, in order: D gene, V gene, clone size, J gene, CDR3 DNA, CDR3 protein. The D gene is left open where the match is weak. Clone size appears in some rows only: once, few, many, or a class for an expanded clone.

D: TRBD1
V: TRBV7-9
size: NA
J: TRBJ1-4
DNA: TGTGCCAGCAGCTCTCAGGACAGGGGAAATGAAAAACTGTTTTTT
CDR3: CASSSQDRGNEKLFF

D: NA
V: TRBV6-1
size: NA
J: TRBJ2-7
DNA: TGTGCCAGCAGTGAACGGCCGTTCCCCTACGAGCAGTACTTC
CDR3: CASSERPFPYEQYF

D: TRBD2
V: TRBV5-1
size: NA
J: TRBJ2-5
DNA: TGCGCCAGCAGCTTGTTGGGAGGGAAAGAGACCCAGTACTTC
CDR3: CASSLLGGKETQYF

D: NA
V: TRBV11-2
size: NA
J: TRBJ2-7
DNA: TGTGCCAGCAGTCCGATAGCGGCAACCTACGAGCAGTACTTC
CDR3: CASSPIAATYEQYF

D: TRBD1
V: TRBV2
size: NA
J: TRBJ1-2
DNA: TGTGCCAGCAATCCGGGACAGGGTTTTAACACCTTC
CDR3: CASNPGQGFNTF

D: TRBD2
V: TRBV14
size: NA
J: TRBJ2-1
DNA: TGTGCCAGCAGCATTCTCCCAGGACTAGCGGGAGTTAATGAGCAGTTCTTC
CDR3: CASSILPGLAGVNEQFF

D: TRBD1
V: TRBV28
size: NA
J: TRBJ1-2
DNA: TGTGCCAGCAGCCGTAACAGGGGCTATGGCTACACCTTC
CDR3: CASSRNRGYGYTF

D: TRBD2
V: TRBV9
size: once
J: TRBJ2-1
DNA: TGTGCCAGCAGCCAAAGAGGAACTAGCGGCATCTACAATGAGCAGTTCTTC
CDR3: CASSQRGTSGIYNEQFF

D: NA
V: TRBV4-2
size: few
J: TRBJ1-1
DNA: TGTGCCAGCAGCCAAGGCGACAGCCTTATGAACACTGAAGCTTTCTTT
CDR3: CASSQGDSLMNTEAFF

D: TRBD1
V: TRBV7-2
size: NA
J: TRBJ2-2
DNA: TGTGCCAGCAGAGGCGACAGGGTGGCCACCGGGGAGCTGTTTTTT
CDR3: CASRGDRVATGELFF

D: TRBD2
V: TRBV4-2
size: NA
J: TRBJ2-1
DNA: TGTGCCAGCAGCCAGGTAGGACTAGCGGGAGCAAGTGGGAATGAGCAGTTCTTC
CDR3: CASSQVGLAGASGNEQFF

D: NA
V: TRBV6-5
size: NA
J: TRBJ2-7
DNA: TGTGCCAGCAGGCTAAAACGGGACTTCTCCTACGAGCAGTACTTC
CDR3: CASRLKRDFSYEQYF

D: NA
V: TRBV9
size: NA
J: TRBJ1-1
DNA: TGTGCCAGCAGCGCCGGGCGGGGTTGGGACACTGAAGCTTTCTTT
CDR3: CASSAGRGWDTEAFF

D: NA
V: TRBV7-9
size: few
J: TRBJ1-1
DNA: TGTGCCAGCAGCTTACACCCAGGGATTGGCACTGAAGCTTTCTTT
CDR3: CASSLHPGIGTEAFF

D: NA
V: TRBV29-1
size: few
J: TRBJ2-3
DNA: TGCAGCGTCCGTAGGGACTTTAACACAGATACGCAGTATTTT
CDR3: CSVRRDFNTDTQYF

D: TRBD2
V: TRBV18
size: NA
J: TRBJ2-5
DNA: TGTGCCAGCTCACCACGGACCGGGACTAGCAGTATCCTAGAGACCCAGTACTTC
CDR3: CASSPRTGTSSILETQYF

D: TRBD1
V: TRBV15
size: once
J: TRBJ1-3
DNA: TGTGCCACCAGCAGAGCGGACAGGGGCTTTCTCTCTGGAAACACCATATATTTT
CDR3: CATSRADRGFLSGNTIYF

D: NA
V: TRBV7-2
size: NA
J: TRBJ1-5
DNA: TGTGCCAAAAGTATCAAAAGACACAATCAGCCCCAGCATTTT
CDR3: CAKSIKRHNQPQHF

D: NA
V: TRBV28
size: NA
J: TRBJ1-2
DNA: TGTGCCAGCAGTTTGGCAGGGGAGAATGGCTACACCTTC
CDR3: CASSLAGENGYTF

D: TRBD2
V: TRBV7-3
size: NA
J: TRBJ2-5
DNA: TGTGCCAGCAGCCGGGGGGGCCCCCAGGAGACCCAGTACTTC
CDR3: CASSRGGPQETQYF

D: TRBD1
V: TRBV5-1
size: once
J: TRBJ2-7
DNA: TGCGCCAGCAGCTCACAGGGGGGTTTCTACGAGCAGTACTTC
CDR3: CASSSQGGFYEQYF

D: NA
V: TRBV5-1
size: once
J: TRBJ1-2
DNA: TGCGCCAGCAGCCGGGATGGGACAAGCTATGGCTACACCTTC
CDR3: CASSRDGTSYGYTF

D: NA
V: TRBV15
size: once
J: TRBJ2-4
DNA: TGTGCCACCAGCTCCAGGTCGGCGAAAGCCAAAAACATTCAGTACTTC
CDR3: CATSSRSAKAKNIQYF

D: TRBD2
V: TRBV18
size: NA
J: TRBJ2-2
DNA: TGTGCCAGCTCACCACCAAGACTAGCGGGAGGGCCTGCCGGGGAGCTGTTTTTT
CDR3: CASSPPRLAGGPAGELFF

D: NA
V: TRBV9
size: few
J: TRBJ1-5
DNA: TGTGCCAGCAGCGTCAGGGGTGGTCAGCCCCAGCATTTT
CDR3: CASSVRGGQPQHF

D: TRBD2
V: TRBV28
size: NA
J: TRBJ2-5
DNA: TGTGCCAGCGGAACTAGCGGGGGAAAAGAGACCCAGTACTTC
CDR3: CASGTSGGKETQYF

D: NA
V: TRBV18
size: NA
J: TRBJ1-5
DNA: TGTGCCAGCTCACGGGATAGCAATCAGCCCCAGCATTTT
CDR3: CASSRDSNQPQHF

D: NA
V: TRBV7-9
size: few
J: TRBJ1-2
DNA: TGTGCCAGCACCCCAGGAGGAGCCCTTAACACCTTC
CDR3: CASTPGGALNTF

D: TRBD2
V: TRBV9
size: NA
J: TRBJ2-7
DNA: TGTGCCAGCAGCGAGGACAGCGGGAGTCAGTACTTC
CDR3: CASSEDSGSQYF

D: NA
V: TRBV4-1
size: few
J: TRBJ2-1
DNA: TGCGCCAGCAGCCAAGATCAGACTTTTGAGCAGTTCTTC
CDR3: CASSQDQTFEQFF

D: NA
V: TRBV10-1
size: NA
J: TRBJ1-1
DNA: TGCGCCAGCAGTCCCCAATACGGGGTCCCGAACACTGAAGCTTTCTTT
CDR3: CASSPQYGVPNTEAFF

D: NA
V: TRBV28
size: NA
J: TRBJ1-2
DNA: TGTGCCAGCAGTTCGGATCAGCGGGCCTTC
CDR3: CASSSDQRAF